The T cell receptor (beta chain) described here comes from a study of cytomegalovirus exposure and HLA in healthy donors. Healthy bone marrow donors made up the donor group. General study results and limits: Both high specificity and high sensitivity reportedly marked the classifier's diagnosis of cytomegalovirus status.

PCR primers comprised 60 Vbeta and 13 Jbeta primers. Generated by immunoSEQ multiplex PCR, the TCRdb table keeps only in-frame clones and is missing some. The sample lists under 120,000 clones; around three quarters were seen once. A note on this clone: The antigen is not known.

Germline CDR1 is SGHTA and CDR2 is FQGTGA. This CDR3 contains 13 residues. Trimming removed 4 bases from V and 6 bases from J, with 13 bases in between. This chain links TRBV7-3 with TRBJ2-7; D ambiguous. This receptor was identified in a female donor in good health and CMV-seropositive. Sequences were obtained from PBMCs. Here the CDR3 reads CASSSSPLSEQYF. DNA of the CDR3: TGTGCCAGCAGCTCTTCCCCCCTGAGCGAGCAGTACTTC.